Below are 30 T cell receptor beta chains sequenced from a single sample in a study of beta chain features in type 1 diabetes. The authors reverse transcribed all of the isolated RNA, so sequencing captured expressed TCRB transcripts. Clones were sequenced by immunoSEQ multiplex PCR, and TCRdb holds only the in-frame ones, with some missing. The sample has roughly 170,000 clones; roughly an eighth are singletons. The sample consisted of central memory CD4+ T cells from blood. Source of these receptors: a young woman in good health.

The chain uses TRBV19 and TRBJ1-4, with 7 bases aligning to TRBD1. The CDR3 covers 14 residues. Looked up from germline, CDR1 is LNHDA and CDR2 is SQIVND (reference sequence). The J segment lost 5 bases and the V segment lost 5 bases, leaving 5 bases of the junction unmatched. The CDR3 DNA is TGTGCCAGTAGTGGGGGACAGCCAAATGAAAAACTGTTTTTT. It encodes CASSGGQPNEKLFF.

This clone was recorded a few times. This chain connects TRBV6-5 to TRBJ2-1; 8 nucleotides align to TRBD1. Trimming at V came to 6 bases and at J to 2 bases, leaving 3 bases not matched to a gene. CDR3 size: 14 residues. The germline V gene encodes CDR1 MNHEY and CDR2 SVGAGI. CDR3 residues: CASRDRATYNEQFF. In nucleotides, the CDR3 is TGTGCCAGCAGGGACAGGGCTACCTACAATGAGCAGTTCTTC.

This clone occurred a few times. The chain couples TRBV18 to TRBJ2-1; 7 bases line up with TRBD2. J gave up 15 bases and V 8 bases, and 7 bases lay outside the gene matches. The CDR3 has 10 amino acids. The germline CDR1 and CDR2 sequences are KGHSH and LQKENI. The CDR3 region is CASAGEMTFF. The CDR3 nucleotides read TGTGCCAGCGCGGGAGAAATGACGTTCTTC.

This clone was seen only a few times. The rearrangement joins TRBV28 to TRBJ1-1, with 7 bases identical to TRBD1. Per the germline V gene, CDR1 is MDHEN and CDR2 is SYDVKM. V shed 8 bases, J shed 1 base, and the junction held 7 bases outside the gene matches. The CDR3 extends over 14 amino acids. CDR3 coding DNA: TGTGCCAGCGCCTCCAACAGGGGGAACACTGAAGCTTTCTTT. It codes for CASASNRGNTEAFF.

This clone showed up just a few times. The chain has TRBV14 and TRBJ2-2; TRBD2 aligns across 12 bases. The V segment lost 0 bases and the J segment 0 bases; nucleotides outside the gene matches: 8. The CDR3 is 20 amino acids. Germline CDR1 and CDR2: SGHDN and FVKESK. This CDR3 reads CASSQEGRLAGVTNTGELFF. The CDR3 coding sequence is TGTGCCAGCAGCCAAGAAGGGCGACTAGCGGGGGTGACGAACACCGGGGAGCTGTTTTTT.

In this sample, this clone turned up a few times. The chain combines TRBV7-2 with TRBJ2-3; D is uncertain. CDR1 is SGHTA, CDR2 FQGNSA, per germline. The CDR3 consists of 16 residues. The V gene lost 9 bases and the J gene lost 7 bases, with 26 bases spanning the gap. Written as DNA, the CDR3 is TGTGCCAGTTCCCCAGGCCGGCTCACTCTAAGGTATACGCAGTATTTT. As protein: CASSPGRLTLRYTQYF.

This clone was found a few times. The V call is TRBV18, the J call TRBJ2-1, with a weak D call TRBD2 (5 bases). This CDR3 comprises 17 residues. V lost 3 bases and J 7 bases, leaving 22 bases between the germline ends. Germline-derived CDR1 and CDR2 are KGHSH and LQKENI. Here the CDR3 reads CASSPDRRTGFPNEQFF. For the CDR3, the DNA is TGTGCCAGCTCACCGGACCGAAGAACGGGATTCCCGAATGAGCAGTTCTTC.

This clone has ten or more counts. This rearrangement joins TRBV15 to TRBJ2-7, with 9 bases fitting TRBD1. V dropped 0 bases and J dropped 3; count of bases not matched to a gene: 15. The CDR3 has 19 amino acids. Germline assignment: CDR1 LNHNV and CDR2 YYDKDF (reference sequence). The DNA of the CDR3 is TGTGCCACCAGCAGAGATTGGGCGAGGGGGACAGGGTTCAACTACGAGCAGTACTTC. This encodes CATSRDWARGTGFNYEQYF.

V usage is TRBV7-2 and J usage is TRBJ2-1; D might be TRBD1 (5 bases). The V gene's germline CDR1 is SGHTA and CDR2 FQGNSA. Trimming removed 0 bases from V and 3 bases from J, with 15 bases in between. This CDR3 comprises 17 residues. CDR3 loop: CASSLASLPRGYNEQFF. In nucleotides, the CDR3 is TGTGCCAGCAGCTTAGCGTCGCTTCCTAGGGGCTACAATGAGCAGTTCTTC. The full variable domain, in which reference TRBV7-2 and TRBJ2-1 provide the parts outside the CDR3, is GAGVSQSPSNKVTEKGKDVELRCDPISGHTALYWYRQSLGQGLEFLIYFQGNSAPDKSGLPSDRFSAERTGGSVSTLTIQRTQQEDSAVYLCASSLASLPRGYNEQFFGPGTRLTVL.

Only a few counts were recorded for this clone. The V and J genes are TRBV4-1 and TRBJ2-7, with a possible D match to TRBD1 (7 bases). Germline V gives CDR1 MGHRA, CDR2 YSYEKL. Trimming left V 4 bases short and J 4 bases short, with 14 bases between. There are 14 residues in the CDR3. The CDR3 DNA is TGCGCCAGCAGCCCGTCGACAGGGAGGTACGAGCAGTACTTC. Protein: CASSPSTGRYEQYF.

A few counts support this clone. CDR3 in DNA: TGCGCCAGCAGCGTCGACTCGCAGCAGTTCTTC. Translating gives CASSVDSQQFF. The chain employs TRBV5-1 and TRBJ2-1; D ambiguous. There are 11 residues in the CDR3. With 4 bases removed from V and 11 bases from J, the gap between germline ends came to 10 bases. The germline V gene encodes CDR1 SGHRS and CDR2 YFSETQ.

This clone was found a few times. The CDR3 spells CASSPGREPSNQPQHF. CDR3 coding DNA: TGCGCCAGCAGCCCAGGACGGGAACCAAGCAATCAGCCCCAGCATTTT. The rearrangement uses TRBV5-1 and TRBJ1-5; no clear D gene. CDR1 and CDR2 (germline): SGHRS, YFSETQ. With 4 bases removed from V and 1 base from J, the gap between germline ends came to 15 bases. This CDR3 region has 16 residues. The complete variable domain, with remaining parts taken from reference TRBV5-1 and TRBJ1-5, reads KAGVTQTPRYLIKTRGQQVTLSCSPISGHRSVSWYQQTPGQGLQFLFEYFSETQRNKGNFPGRFSGRQFSNSRSEMNVSTLELGDSALYLCASSPGREPSNQPQHFGDGTRLSIL.

Regarding this clone: Other nucleotide sequences from this sample produce the same CDR3. V is TRBV28 and J is TRBJ1-2, with a possible D match to TRBD1 (6 bases). The CDR3 runs to 12 residues. The V end lost 1 base, the J end lost 8 bases, and 8 bases lay between the germline ends. CDR1 and CDR2 from the germline V gene are MDHEN and SYDVKM. This CDR3 is CASSLSTGGYTF. The CDR3 DNA follows: TGTGCCAGCAGTTTATCCACAGGGGGCTACACCTTC.

This chain joins TRBV5-1 and TRBJ1-1; 10 bases agree with TRBD1. CDR1 is SGHRS, CDR2 YFSETQ, per germline. The length of the CDR3 is 13 residues. V lost 4 bases to trimming and J lost 6 bases; unmatched junction nucleotides: 3. In DNA form, the CDR3 reads TGCGCCAGCAGCGGAGGACAGGGGGCTGAAGCTTTCTTT. This encodes CASSGGQGAEAFF.

This clone has more than one count but fewer than ten. The J gene is TRBJ2-7, the V gene TRBV29-1; 10 bases fit TRBD1. V dropped 3 bases and J dropped 3; count of bases not matched to a gene: 5. Looked up from germline, CDR1 is SQVTM and CDR2 is ANQGSEA. This CDR3 region has 14 residues. CDR3 nucleotides: TGCAGCGTTGAGAGAGGACAGGGGGACTACGAGCAGTACTTC. It is translated as CSVERGQGDYEQYF.

This chain uses TRBV27 with TRBJ2-7, with 7 bases identical to TRBD1. Germline values: CDR1 MNHEY, CDR2 SMNVEV (reference sequence). The CDR3 consists of 15 residues. Trimming at V came to 5 bases and at J to 7 bases, leaving 14 bases not matched to a gene. CDR3 DNA: TGTGCCAGCAGTCGCCCCGGGACAGCCTCTAAGGAGCAGTACTTC. As protein: CASSRPGTASKEQYF.

The CDR3 region is CASTGTEAFF. The CDR3 region has the DNA TGTGCCAGCACGGGCACTGAAGCTTTCTTT. The chain links TRBV6-8 to TRBJ1-1; D gene unclear. CDR1 MNHGY and CDR2 SAAAGT come from the germline V gene. This CDR3 is 10 amino acids long. V was shortened by 7 bases and J by 4 bases, with 4 bases between the two germline ends.

This clone occurred a few times. The chain couples TRBV4-1 to TRBJ1-5; D is unclear. Germline loops: CDR1 MGHRA, CDR2 YSYEKL. The CDR3 totals 14 residues. Trimming took off 0 bases at V and 3 bases at J, with 6 bases between the two ends. The CDR3 sequence is CASSQESYNQPQHF. CDR3 nucleotide sequence: TGCGCCAGCAGCCAAGAATCTTACAATCAGCCCCAGCATTTT.

Here the CDR3 reads CASSRSTYNEQFF. The DNA of the CDR3 is TGTGCCAGCAGCAGGTCTACCTACAATGAGCAGTTCTTC. The gene calls are TRBV6-1 and TRBJ2-1; D is unclear. In germline, CDR1 is MNHNS, CDR2 SASEGT. The length of the CDR3 is 13 residues. V dropped 6 bases and J dropped 2 bases, with 8 bases sitting between them.

Only a few counts were recorded for this clone. The chain couples TRBV7-9 to TRBJ1-1; D is possibly TRBD1 (5 bases). The germline V and J ends were trimmed by 0 bases and 5 bases, with 7 bases remaining between them. This CDR3 contains 13 residues. The germline CDR1 and CDR2 sequences are SEHNR and FQNEAQ (reference sequence). CDR3 region: CASSLARVTEAFF. Written as DNA, the CDR3 is TGTGCCAGCAGCTTAGCCAGGGTAACTGAAGCTTTCTTT.

The rearrangement uses TRBV28 and TRBJ2-1, with 10 bases that match TRBD1. Germline V gives CDR1 MDHEN, CDR2 SYDVKM. V lost 6 bases, J lost 0 bases, and 2 bases stayed unmatched. CDR3 length: 15 residues. The CDR3 loop reads CASRGTGASYNEQFF. The CDR3 bases are TGTGCCAGCAGGGGGACAGGGGCCTCCTACAATGAGCAGTTCTTC. The complete variable domain, with remaining parts taken from reference TRBV28 and TRBJ2-1, reads DVKVTQSSRYLVKRTGEKVFLECVQDMDHENMFWYRQDPGLGLRLIYFSYDVKMKEKGDIPEGYSVSREKKERFSLILESASTNQTSMYLCASRGTGASYNEQFFGPGTRLTVL.

This clone turned up a few times. This rearrangement joins TRBV6-1 to TRBJ1-5; weak D call: TRBD1 (6 bases). Germline loops: CDR1 MNHNS, CDR2 SASEGT. Between the trimmed V and J ends, which lost 2 bases and 7 bases, there was a span of 15 bases. There are 15 residues in the CDR3. The CDR3 DNA follows: TGTGCCAGCAGTGAAAGGGGGGGGGCAGGGCAGCCCCAGCATTTT. Amino acids: CASSERGGAGQPQHF.

This clone was observed a handful of times. The chain carries TRBV7-2 and TRBJ2-6; a weak D match, TRBD1 (6 bases). This CDR3 has 15 residues. Trimming removed 6 bases from V and 0 bases from J, with 9 bases in between. Germline lookup yields CDR1 SGHTA and CDR2 FQGNSA. The CDR3: CASRRTDSGANVLTF. The CDR3 nucleotides are TGTGCCAGCAGACGGACAGACTCTGGGGCCAACGTCCTGACTTTC.

This clone was counted a few times. The V and J genes are TRBV14 and TRBJ2-4; 7 bases align to TRBD1. Germline loops: CDR1 SGHDN, CDR2 FVKESK. This CDR3 has 17 residues. The V segment lost 2 bases and the J segment 0 bases; nucleotides outside the gene matches: 7. The CDR3 reads CASSQIPGQLAKNIQYF. CDR3 nucleotides: TGTGCCAGCAGCCAAATCCCGGGACAGTTAGCCAAAAACATTCAGTACTTC.

This chain uses TRBV7-2 with TRBJ2-1; the match to TRBD2 covers 10 bases. V lost 3 bases and J lost 3; bases outside the gene matches: 5. This CDR3 has 16 amino acids. Germline loops: CDR1 SGHTA, CDR2 FQGNSA. The CDR3 DNA reads as TGTGCCAGCAGCTTCATTAGCGGGAGGAGCTACAATGAGCAGTTCTTC. The encoded protein is CASSFISGRSYNEQFF.

There are a few counts of this clone. The V and J genes are TRBV7-2 and TRBJ1-1; D is unresolved. The V end lost 0 bases, the J end lost 2 bases, and 4 bases lay between the germline ends. Germline CDR1 reads SGHTA; CDR2 reads FQGNSA. CDR3 size: 13 residues. The CDR3 here is CASSLAQNTEAFF. CDR3 nucleotide sequence: TGTGCCAGCAGCTTAGCCCAAAACACTGAAGCTTTCTTT.

The V and J genes are TRBV7-2 and TRBJ2-5, with a possible D match to TRBD1 (6 bases). V was clipped by 3 bases and J by 0 bases, with 8 bases between them. Germline-derived CDR1 and CDR2 are SGHTA and FQGNSA. The CDR3 length is 14 residues. Here the CDR3 reads CASSFWGHQETQYF. The CDR3 DNA follows: TGTGCCAGCAGCTTTTGGGGGCACCAAGAGACCCAGTACTTC.

The sample holds a few counts of this clone. V and J are TRBV14 and TRBJ2-3; 9 bases agree with TRBD2. Germline lookup yields CDR1 SGHDN and CDR2 FVKESK. The CDR3 has 14 amino acids. V was pared by 1 base and J by 8 bases, with 4 bases of the junction left unmatched. Written as DNA, the CDR3 is TGTGCCAGCAGCCAAGGAGTAGCGGGGGCTACGCAGTATTTT. It codes for CASSQGVAGATQYF.

This clone occurred many times. V gene TRBV7-9 combines with J gene TRBJ2-5, with TRBD1 identical over 7 bases. Germline V gene data show CDR1 as SEHNR and CDR2 as FQNEAQ (reference sequence). Trimming at V came to 5 bases and at J to 1 base, leaving 7 bases not matched to a gene. This CDR3 is built from 15 residues. The CDR3 nucleotides read TGTGCCAGCAGCCTACAGGGGCGAATCCAAGAGACCCAGTACTTC. This sequence encodes CASSLQGRIQETQYF.

This clone was recorded a few times. V usage is TRBV7-2 and J usage is TRBJ1-1; D uncertain. V was cut by 5 bases and J by 3 bases, with 10 bases left in between. The CDR3 contains 13 residues. The V gene's germline CDR1 is SGHTA and CDR2 FQGNSA. The CDR3 bases are TGTGCCAGCAGCCAGGATCAGGACACTGAAGCTTTCTTT. Amino acids: CASSQDQDTEAFF.